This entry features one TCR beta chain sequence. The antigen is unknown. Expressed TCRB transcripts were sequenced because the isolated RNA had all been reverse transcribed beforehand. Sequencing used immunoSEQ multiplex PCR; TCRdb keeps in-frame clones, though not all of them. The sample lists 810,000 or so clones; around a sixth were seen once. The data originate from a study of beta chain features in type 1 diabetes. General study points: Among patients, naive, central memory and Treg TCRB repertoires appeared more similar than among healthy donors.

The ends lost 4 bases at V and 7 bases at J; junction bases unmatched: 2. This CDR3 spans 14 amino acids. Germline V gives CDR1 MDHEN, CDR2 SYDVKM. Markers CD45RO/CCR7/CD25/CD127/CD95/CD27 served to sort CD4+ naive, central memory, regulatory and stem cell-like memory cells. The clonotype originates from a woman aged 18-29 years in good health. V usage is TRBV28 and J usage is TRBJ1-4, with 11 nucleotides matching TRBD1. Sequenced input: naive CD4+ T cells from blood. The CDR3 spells CASSSGQGAEKLFF. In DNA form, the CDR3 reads TGTGCCAGCAGTTCCGGACAGGGGGCTGAAAAACTGTTTTTT.